One T cell receptor (beta chain) is described in this entry. Its cognate antigen has yet to be identified. Base qualities are missing; no much larger clone stands one base away. This sample is drawn from a study of shared clonotypes between healthy human individuals (TCRdb year 2020). In terms of the full investigation: The cohort comprised a couple of women and a few men aged 18 to 49 years. Leukapheresis yielded between about 0.94 and 10 billion PBMCs per donor. The study deeply sequenced blood TCR repertoires of about five healthy adults to estimate repertoire size and the extent of clonotype sharing between individuals. To increase sequencing depth and limit assay-specific biases, different laboratories used diverse techniques to prepare libraries and sequence TCR repertoires. For each donor, CD4 naive and CD4 memory were each run on three plates, CD8 naive on two plates, and CD8 memory on one plate. Overall study results and their limits: Pairwise subsampling indicated that sequencing depth was expected to affect the degree of clonotype sharing among donors. Because the study included only a small number of donors, the genetic and exposure-history diversity represented was limited. Sampling was limited to blood, and TCR repertoires in tissue likely differ from TCR repertoires in blood. Rarefaction of sorted-subset datasets indicated incomplete sequencing despite the large sequencing depth. Roughly 5% of naive CD4, roughly 3.6% of naive CD8, approximately 2% of memory CD4, and about 0.4% of memory CD8 clonotypes were shared across four donors. Higher generation probabilities were observed for clonotypes shared by all four sorted-subset donors than for non-shared clonotypes. Naive subsets generally had larger estimated clonotype richness than memory subsets did.

The donors were healthy, HIV-negative adults who had no recently reported acute infections or vaccinations. Every donor was a Caucasian adult living in Nashville, Tennessee, USA. Magnetic negative selection was used to enrich CD4+ T cells, after which naive cells were positively selected on CD45RA and the negative fraction became the memory subset. Blood was obtained by leukapheresis, after which PBMCs were separated by Ficoll-Histopaque density gradient centrifugation and cryopreserved in liquid nitrogen vapor phase. Analytical flow cytometry was used to check the purity and quantity of each magnetically sorted T cell population. Genomic DNA was isolated from each sorted fraction and quantified by UV absorbance on a Nanodrop 2000c. Using the deep immunoSEQ assay, TCR CDR3 regions were amplified from genomic DNA by multiplex PCR. Genomic DNA extracted from each cell subset was distributed evenly over all wells of several immunoSEQ 96-well plates, and each plate served as one replicate. Each replicate PCR for sorted subsets received approximately 200 ng genomic DNA, equal to roughly 30,000 T cell genomes. Purified libraries were quantified with a Qubit 3.0 fluorometer, sized on a Bioanalyzer 2100, and re-quantified with the KAPA Library Quantification kit. Each immunoSEQ 96-well plate was sequenced on its own single-read 150-cycle Illumina NextSeq 550 flow cell. As for the authors' bioinformatics: Because only junctional sequences without quality scores were contained in the immunoSEQ output, filtering matching that applied to full-length reads could not be performed. Sequences were annotated with PyIR, a Python wrapper for IgBLAST v1.9, using IMGT germline references to assign V/J genes and CDR3. Reads were filtered out if the reads had weak V/J assignments (E-value above 1e-6), no CDR3, stop codons, out-of-frame junctions, or ambiguous translated residues. V3J clonotypes were defined as sequences sharing the same inferred V gene, J gene, and CDR3 amino acid sequence. Percentage overlap between repertoires was computed as shared unique clonotypes divided by the size of the smaller repertoire. Three approaches were used to assess repertoire richness: RTK rarefaction, the Chao1 estimator, and Recon v2.1 estimates of unobserved clonotypes. Generation probabilities were computed with OLGA for all TCRbeta clonotypes obtained by the gDNA method from several donors. TCRdb provides this immuneACCESS table in a form limited to in-frame rearrangements. Some clones are lacking; in checked studies, under half of them reflect an unresolved V gene, and why the rest are absent is not known. From that table come the V and J calls and clone size; the DNA was used to work out D and trimming. The sample includes 950,000 to 1,300,000 clones, with around four fifths observed a single time. About 1.5% of the sample is held by the ten biggest clonotypes.

What was sequenced was memory CD4+ T cells sorted from blood. The meaning of the sample's cell subset or site label: CD45RA-negative fraction. This TCR was recovered from a man aged 18-30 years in good health.

The nucleotides read TGTGCCAGCAGTGAAAGTCCAGCCAGCGCGACCCAGTACTTC. It translates to CASSESPASATQYF. The sequence is built from TRBV6-1 and TRBJ2-5, with no confident D gene call. Counted from cysteine to phenylalanine, this CDR3 has 14 amino acids. CDR3 DNA only is kept here, 42 bases in frame from base 1. The germline V gene gives CDR1 as MNHNS and CDR2 as SASEGT. V is cut by 2 bases and J by 7 bases, and the space between the germline ends is 14 bases.